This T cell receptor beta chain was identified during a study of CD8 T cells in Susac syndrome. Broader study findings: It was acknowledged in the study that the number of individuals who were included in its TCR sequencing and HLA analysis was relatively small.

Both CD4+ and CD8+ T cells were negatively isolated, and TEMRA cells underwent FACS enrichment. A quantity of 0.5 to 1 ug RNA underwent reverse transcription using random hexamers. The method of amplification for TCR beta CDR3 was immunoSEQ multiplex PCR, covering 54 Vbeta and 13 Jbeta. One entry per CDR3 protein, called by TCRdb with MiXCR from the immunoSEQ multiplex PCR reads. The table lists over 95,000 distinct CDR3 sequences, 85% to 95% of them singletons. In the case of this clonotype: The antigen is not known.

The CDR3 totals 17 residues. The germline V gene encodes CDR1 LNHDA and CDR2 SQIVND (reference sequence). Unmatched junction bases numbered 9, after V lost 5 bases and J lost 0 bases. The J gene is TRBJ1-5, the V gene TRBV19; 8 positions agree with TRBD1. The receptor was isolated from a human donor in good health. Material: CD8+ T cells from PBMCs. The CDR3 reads CASSSGRTGRSNQPQHF. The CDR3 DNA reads TGTGCCAGTAGTTCGGGCCGGACAGGGCGTAGCAATCAGCCCCAGCATTTT.